The subject of this entry is one T cell receptor beta chain. The data were obtained in a study of shared clonotypes between healthy human individuals. TCRdb's copy holds only in-frame clones and misses some; the assay was immunoSEQ multiplex PCR. The data hold 300,000 to 400,000 clones, with over 70% observed a single time. The CDR3 extends over 14 amino acids. Germline loops: CDR1 KGHSH, CDR2 LQKENI. Trimming took 7 bases from V and 1 from J; bases not matched to a gene: 3. The sequencing input was memory CD4+ T cells sorted from blood. The subset denotes: CD45RA-negative fraction. The clonotype comes from a man younger than 40 in good health. This chain links TRBV18 with TRBJ2-2, with 7 bases aligning to TRBD2. This CDR3 reads CASWTGGNTGELFF. The CDR3 DNA sequence: TGTGCCAGCTGGACGGGAGGGAACACCGGGGAGCTGTTTTTT.